A selection of T cell receptor beta chains follows, all from one sample in a study of blood T cells in healthy people across ages. TCRdb recomputed calls from the 5' RACE reads with MiXCR, one row per CDR3 protein. The sample shows about 1,800,000 distinct CDR3 sequences, 28% of them seen only once. What was sequenced was blood. The receptors stem from a woman under 40 in good health. Both conserved end residues are part of each CDR3. Each record gives: clone size, V gene, J gene, D gene, CDR3 DNA, CDR3 protein. The D gene is left open where the match is weak. Only part of the rows carry a size: once, few, many, or a class if the clone is expanded.

.	TRBV7-2	TRBJ2-1	.	TGTGCCAGCAGCTTAGGAGGGCCGGGGCGGTATGGGAATGAGCAGTTCTTC	CASSLGGPGRYGNEQFF
.	TRBV12-5	TRBJ1-2	.	TGTGCTAGTGGTTTGATAAGCGTGAGAGACTATGGCTACACCTTC	CASGLISVRDYGYTF
few	TRBV20-1	TRBJ2-3	.	TGCAGTACCTCCGGGAGAATGGGGATAGGGACAGATACGCAGTATTTT	CSTSGRMGIGTDTQYF
few	TRBV12-3/TRBV12-4	TRBJ2-1	TRBD1	TGTGCCAGCAGCCAGAGTAGTAGACAGGGAAATGAGCAGTTCTTC	CASSQSSRQGNEQFF
few	TRBV11-2	TRBJ2-1	.	TGTGCCAGCAGCTTAACCATAGCTTCGAATGAGCAGTTCTTC	CASSLTIASNEQFF
.	TRBV3-1	TRBJ2-1	TRBD2	TGTGCCAGCAGCCAAGATGGCGGGCTAGCGGGTTACAATGAGCAGTTCTTC	CASSQDGGLAGYNEQFF
.	TRBV20-1	TRBJ1-1	TRBD1	TGCAGTGCAGGGACAGAACTTGAAGCTTTCTTT	CSAGTELEAFF
.	TRBV6-2/TRBV6-3	TRBJ1-5	TRBD1	TGTGCCAGCAGTTTGGCGACAGGGTCCGTTCAGCCCCAGCATTTT	CASSLATGSVQPQHF
.	TRBV6-2/TRBV6-3	TRBJ2-5	.	TGTGCCAGCAACAGCGGGCTGTCGGGGACCCAGTACTTC	CASNSGLSGTQYF
.	TRBV5-1	TRBJ2-5	.	TGCGCCAGCAGCTTGCGACAGAACCAAGAGACCCAGTACTTC	CASSLRQNQETQYF
few	TRBV29-1	TRBJ2-5	TRBD2	TGCAGCGCGAAGAGACTAGCGGGAGGGAGGTTTGAAGAGACCCAGTACTTC	CSAKRLAGGRFEETQYF
few	TRBV7-9	TRBJ1-1	.	TGTGCCAGCAGCTTAGGGGGCCTGTATGAAGCTTTCTTT	CASSLGGLYEAFF
few	TRBV4-1	TRBJ2-1	.	TGCGCCAGCAGCCAAGTAAGGATGTCAGGGATGTCCCATGAGCAGTTCTTC	CASSQVRMSGMSHEQFF
.	TRBV29-1	TRBJ2-1	.	TGCAGCGCCGCGGACGACCAGGAGCAGTTCTTC	CSAADDQEQFF
many	TRBV29-1	TRBJ2-1	.	TGCAGCGTTGAAGATGGGGGGACCAATGAGCAGTTCTTC	CSVEDGGTNEQFF
many	TRBV18	TRBJ2-5	.	TGCGCCAGCAGCCCCCGGGACCAAGAGACCCAGTACTTC	CASSPRDQETQYF
many	TRBV10-2	TRBJ2-3	TRBD2	TGCGCAGCGGGGCGAGATACGCAGTATTTT	CAAGRDTQYF
.	TRBV5-1	TRBJ2-7	.	TGCGCCAGCAGCCCCCACACCCTAGCAGGGGCTTTCTACGAGCAGTACTTC	CASSPHTLAGAFYEQYF
few	TRBV24-1	TRBJ2-5	.	TGTGCCACCAGTGGGGCGGCCCAAGAGACCCAGTACTTC	CATSGAAQETQYF
.	TRBV18	TRBJ2-3	TRBD2	TGTGCCAGCTCACGAAATGGACTAGCGGGAGGGCCTAAAGATACGCAGTATTTT	CASSRNGLAGGPKDTQYF
many	TRBV20-1	TRBJ2-6	.	TGCAGTGCTATAAGAGGGGGGGCGCAAGGGGCCAACGTCCTGACTTTC	CSAIRGGAQGANVLTF
.	TRBV27	TRBJ2-1	.	TGTGCCAGCGGGAATGGAGGAACCGAGCAGTTCTTC	CASGNGGTEQFF
.	TRBV20-1	TRBJ2-2	.	TGCAGTGCTAGAGATCCGGGACGGGGCACCGGGGAGCTGTTTTTT	CSARDPGRGTGELFF
.	TRBV10-3	TRBJ2-7	TRBD2	TGTGCCATCAGTGAGTCGAAGCGGGAGCCCTACAATGAGCAGTACTTC	CAISESKREPYNEQYF
many	TRBV7-6	TRBJ2-1	.	TGTGCCAGCAGCTTAGATGGATTTGAGCAGTTCTTC	CASSLDGFEQFF
.	TRBV20-1	TRBJ2-1	.	TGCAGTGCTAGCAGGAGAACCTACAATGAGCAGTTCTTC	CSASRRTYNEQFF
.	TRBV20-1	TRBJ1-1	TRBD1	TGCAGTGCTAGCTCTGGGACAGGGGTTAGCTCTGAAGCTTTCTTT	CSASSGTGVSSEAFF
few	TRBV19	TRBJ2-2	.	TGTGCCAGTAGTACGCGCCGGGACCTTACCGGGGAGCTGTTTTTT	CASSTRRDLTGELFF
few	TRBV6-5	TRBJ1-1	.	TGTGCCAGCAACTCCCCCGCGGCCCCTGACACTGAAGCTTTCTTT	CASNSPAAPDTEAFF
.	TRBV24-1	TRBJ1-4	.	TGTGCCACCAGTGACCCGACAGCCCTTGGCGAAAAACTGTTTTTT	CATSDPTALGEKLFF
.	TRBV7-2	TRBJ1-2	.	TGTGCCAGCAGCGATCGACAGGCTGATGGCTACACCTTC	CASSDRQADGYTF
few	TRBV12-3/TRBV12-4	TRBJ2-5	.	TGTGCCAGCAGTTCGCCGGGCCACGGGATAGAGACCCAGTACTTC	CASSSPGHGIETQYF
few	TRBV2	TRBJ1-4	.	TGTGCCAGCAGGGCAGATGAAAAACTGTTTTTT	CASRADEKLFF
.	TRBV4-1	TRBJ2-3	TRBD2	TGCGCCAGCAGCCAAGGGCTCCGGGGGGTTGACGCAGATACGCAGTATTTT	CASSQGLRGVDADTQYF
few	TRBV12-3/TRBV12-4	TRBJ2-3	.	TGTGCCAGCAGTTTCGGCAGGGAGGCAGATACGCAGTATTTT	CASSFGREADTQYF
few	TRBV28	TRBJ1-4	.	TGTGCCAGCAGTGGGCCCCGGGAGAGGAGAGAAAAACTGTTTTTT	CASSGPRERREKLFF
few	TRBV15	TRBJ2-1	.	TGTGCCACCAGCAAGGGACCGACCGGTTCCTACAATGAGCAGTTCTTC	CATSKGPTGSYNEQFF
.	TRBV20-1	TRBJ2-3	TRBD2	TGCAGTGCTAGAGGTAGCGGGAGATATCGGGATGCGCAGTATTTT	CSARGSGRYRDAQYF
.	TRBV7-2	TRBJ2-7	.	TGTGCCAGCAGCTTAGGGAGGGGGGCTAGCGTCTCCTACGAGCAGTACTTC	CASSLGRGASVSYEQYF
few	TRBV5-6	TRBJ1-2	.	TGTGCCAGCAGACCTCCGGGAGGCCCCAGGTGGGGCTACACCTTC	CASRPPGGPRWGYTF
many	TRBV29-1	TRBJ1-2	.	TGCAGCGTTGGGGACAAACCCCCTTATGGCTACACCTTC	CSVGDKPPYGYTF
many	TRBV9	TRBJ2-5	.	TGCTGCTCGGGGCCTCAAGAGACCCAGTACTTC	CCSGPQETQYF
.	TRBV6-5	TRBJ1-6	.	TGTGCCAGCAGTTACTCGAACAGGATGAATTCACCCCTCCACTTT	CASSYSNRMNSPLHF
.	TRBV7-2	TRBJ2-5	TRBD2	TGTGCCAGCAGACAAGAGATAGCGGGAGGTCGGGAGCAGTACTTC	CASRQEIAGGREQYF
.	TRBV20-1	TRBJ1-4	.	TGCGGTGCTAGAGTGGATGAAAAACTGTTTTTT	CGARVDEKLFF
.	TRBV5-5	TRBJ2-3	TRBD2	TGTGCCAGCAACCCCTGGGGGTTACTAGCGGGAGGGACAGATACGCAGTATTTT	CASNPWGLLAGGTDTQYF
few	TRBV12-3/TRBV12-4	TRBJ1-6	.	TGTGCCAGCACCCAGATGACAGGCACAAATTCACCCCTCCACTTT	CASTQMTGTNSPLHF
.	TRBV7-9	TRBJ2-3	TRBD2	TGTGCCAGCAGCGAGGGACTAGGATTCACAGATACGCAGTATTTT	CASSEGLGFTDTQYF
once	TRBV2	TRBJ2-7	.	TGTGCCAGCAGTGACGAATTCTCCTACAATGAGCAGTACTTC	CASSDEFSYNEQYF
few	TRBV5-1	TRBJ1-2	.	TGCGCCAGCAGCTTGGACCTTTTCTATGGCTACACCTTC	CASSLDLFYGYTF
.	TRBV29-1	TRBJ1-1	.	TGCAGCGTTGACGGAGTGGGCAGGGTGAACACTGAAGCTTTCTTT	CSVDGVGRVNTEAFF
.	TRBV7-2	TRBJ2-7	.	TGTGCCAGCAGGAACAGGAAGAGCTCCTACGAGCAGTACTTC	CASRNRKSSYEQYF
.	TRBV20-1	TRBJ2-2	.	TGCAGTGCTAGAGAACCGAGCACGAACACCGGGGAGCTGTTTTTT	CSAREPSTNTGELFF